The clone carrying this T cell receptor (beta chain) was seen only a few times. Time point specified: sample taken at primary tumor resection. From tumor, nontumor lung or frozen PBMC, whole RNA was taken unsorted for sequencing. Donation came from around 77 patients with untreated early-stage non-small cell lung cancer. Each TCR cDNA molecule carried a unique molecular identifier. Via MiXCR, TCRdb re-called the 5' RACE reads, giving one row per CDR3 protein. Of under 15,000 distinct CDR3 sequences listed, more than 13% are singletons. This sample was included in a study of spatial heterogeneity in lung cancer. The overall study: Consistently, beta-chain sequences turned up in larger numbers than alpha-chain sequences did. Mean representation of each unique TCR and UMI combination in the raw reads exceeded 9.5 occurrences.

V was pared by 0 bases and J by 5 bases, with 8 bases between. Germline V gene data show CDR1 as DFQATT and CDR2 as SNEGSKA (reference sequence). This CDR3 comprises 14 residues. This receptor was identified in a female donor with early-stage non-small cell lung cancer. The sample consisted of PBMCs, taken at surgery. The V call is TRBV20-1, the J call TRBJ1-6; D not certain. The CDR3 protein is CSARDSADNSPLHF. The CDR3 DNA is TGCAGTGCTAGAGATTCGGCAGATAATTCACCCCTCCACTTT.